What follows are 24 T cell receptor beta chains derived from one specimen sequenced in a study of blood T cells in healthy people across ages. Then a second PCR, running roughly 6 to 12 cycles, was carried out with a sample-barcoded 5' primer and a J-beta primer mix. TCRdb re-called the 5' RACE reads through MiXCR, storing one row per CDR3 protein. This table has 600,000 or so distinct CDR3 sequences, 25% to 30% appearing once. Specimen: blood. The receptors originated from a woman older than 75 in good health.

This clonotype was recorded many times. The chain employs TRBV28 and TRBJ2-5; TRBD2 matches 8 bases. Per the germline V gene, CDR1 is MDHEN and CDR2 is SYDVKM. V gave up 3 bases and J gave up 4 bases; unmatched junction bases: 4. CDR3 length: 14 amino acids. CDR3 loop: CASSFRAGAETQYF. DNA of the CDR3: TGTGCCAGCAGTTTCCGAGCGGGGGCAGAGACCCAGTACTTC. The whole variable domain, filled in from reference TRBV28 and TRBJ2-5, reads DVKVTQSSRYLVKRTGEKVFLECVQDMDHENMFWYRQDPGLGLRLIYFSYDVKMKEKGDIPEGYSVSREKKERFSLILESASTNQTSMYLCASSFRAGAETQYFGPGTRLLVL.

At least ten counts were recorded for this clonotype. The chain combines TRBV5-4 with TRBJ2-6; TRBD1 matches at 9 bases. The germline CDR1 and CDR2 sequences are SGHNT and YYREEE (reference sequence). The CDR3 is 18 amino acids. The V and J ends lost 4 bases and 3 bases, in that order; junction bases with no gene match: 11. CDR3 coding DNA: TGTGCCAGCAGCATAACCGGGACAGGGTTCTTTGGGGCCAACGTCCTGACTTTC. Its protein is CASSITGTGFFGANVLTF.

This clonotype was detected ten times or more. The CDR3 sequence: CSARDDTGGGRNQPQHF. CDR3 nucleotide sequence: TGCAGTGCTAGAGACGATACAGGGGGCGGTCGGAATCAGCCCCAGCATTTT. The chain combines TRBV20-1 with TRBJ1-5; 9 bases are a match to TRBD1. The V gene end was trimmed by 0 bases and the J gene end by 4 bases; junction bases not matched to a gene: 10. CDR1 is DFQATT and CDR2 is SNEGSKA in the germline V gene (reference sequence). The CDR3 loop spans 17 amino acids.

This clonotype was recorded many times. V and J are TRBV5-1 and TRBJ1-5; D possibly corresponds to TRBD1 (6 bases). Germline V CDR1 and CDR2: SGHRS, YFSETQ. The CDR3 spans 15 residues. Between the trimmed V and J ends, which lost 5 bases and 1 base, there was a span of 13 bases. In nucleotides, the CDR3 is TGCGCCAGCAGGTTCACAACAGGGAGCAATCAGCCCCAGCATTTT. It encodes CASRFTTGSNQPQHF.

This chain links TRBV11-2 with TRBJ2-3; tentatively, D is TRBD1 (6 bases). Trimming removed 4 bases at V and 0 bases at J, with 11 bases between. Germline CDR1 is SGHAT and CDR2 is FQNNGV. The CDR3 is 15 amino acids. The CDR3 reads CASSSGTFSTDTQYF. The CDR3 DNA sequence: TGTGCCAGCAGCTCCGGGACATTTAGCACAGATACGCAGTATTTT.

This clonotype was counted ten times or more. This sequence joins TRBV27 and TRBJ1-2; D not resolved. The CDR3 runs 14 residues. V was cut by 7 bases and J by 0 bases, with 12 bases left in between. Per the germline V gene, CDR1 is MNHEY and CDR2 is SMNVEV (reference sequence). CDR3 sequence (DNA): TGTGCCAGCAAATCGGCAGATCCTAACTATGGCTACACCTTC. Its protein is CASKSADPNYGYTF.

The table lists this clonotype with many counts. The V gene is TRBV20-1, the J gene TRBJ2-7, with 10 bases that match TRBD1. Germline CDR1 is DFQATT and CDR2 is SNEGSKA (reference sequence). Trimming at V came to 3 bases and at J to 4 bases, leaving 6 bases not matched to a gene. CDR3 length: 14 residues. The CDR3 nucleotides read TGCAGTGCTAGCGGACAGGGGGGTAGGTACGAGCAGTACTTC. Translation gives CSASGQGGRYEQYF.

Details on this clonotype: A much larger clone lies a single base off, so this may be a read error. The CDR3 region is CASSLGRVDHGYTF. The CDR3, as DNA: TGTGCCAGCAGCTTAGGCAGGGTTGACCATGGCTACACCTTC. This chain uses TRBV13 with TRBJ1-2; D might be TRBD1 (5 bases). With 0 bases removed from V and 6 bases from J, the gap between germline ends came to 11 bases. CDR1 and CDR2 from the germline V gene are PRHDT and FYEKMQ (reference sequence). There are 14 residues in the CDR3.

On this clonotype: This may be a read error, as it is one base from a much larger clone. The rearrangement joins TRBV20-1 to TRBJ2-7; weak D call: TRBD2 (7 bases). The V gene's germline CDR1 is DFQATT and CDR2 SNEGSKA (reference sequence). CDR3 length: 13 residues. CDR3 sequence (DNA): TGCAGCGGGGGGTGGGGGGCCCCCTACGAGCAGTACTTC. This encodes CSGGWGAPYEQYF.

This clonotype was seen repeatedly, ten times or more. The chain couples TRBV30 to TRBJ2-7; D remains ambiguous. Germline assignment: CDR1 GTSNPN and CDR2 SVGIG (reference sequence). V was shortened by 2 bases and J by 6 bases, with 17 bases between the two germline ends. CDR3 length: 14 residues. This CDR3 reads CAWSPPPRTGEQYF. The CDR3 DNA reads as TGTGCCTGGAGTCCACCACCCCGTACGGGCGAGCAGTACTTC.

For the CDR3, the DNA is TGCAGTGTTACCGGGCCAGGGTGGACCTCCGAGCAGTACTTC. Its protein is CSVTGPGWTSEQYF. V is TRBV20-1 and J is TRBJ2-4; the D gene is possibly TRBD1 (5 bases). The DNA end is more similar to TRBJ2-7, so the J call may be wrong. Germline V gives CDR1 DFQATT, CDR2 SNEGSKA (reference sequence). CDR3 length equals 14 residues.

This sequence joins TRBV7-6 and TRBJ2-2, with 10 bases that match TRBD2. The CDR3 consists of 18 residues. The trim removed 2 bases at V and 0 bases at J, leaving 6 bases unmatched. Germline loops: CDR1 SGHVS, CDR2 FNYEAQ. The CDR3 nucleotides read TGTGCCAGCAGCTTACTAGCGGGGGTTCTCGCGAACACCGGGGAGCTGTTTTTT. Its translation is CASSLLAGVLANTGELFF.

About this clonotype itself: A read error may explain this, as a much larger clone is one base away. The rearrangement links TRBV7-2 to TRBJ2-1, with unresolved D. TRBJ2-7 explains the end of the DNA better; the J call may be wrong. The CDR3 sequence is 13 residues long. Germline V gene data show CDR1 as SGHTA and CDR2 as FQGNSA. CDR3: CASSSRSNNEQYF. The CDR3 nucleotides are TGTGCCAGCAGCTCCCGAAGCAACAATGAGCAGTACTTC.

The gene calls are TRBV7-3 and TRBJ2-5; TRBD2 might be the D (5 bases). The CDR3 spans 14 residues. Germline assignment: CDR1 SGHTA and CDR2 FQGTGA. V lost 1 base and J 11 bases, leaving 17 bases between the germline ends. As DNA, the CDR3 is TGTGCCAGCAGCTTAAGAGGGTTCGACAATGAGCAGTACTTC. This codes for CASSLRGFDNEQYF. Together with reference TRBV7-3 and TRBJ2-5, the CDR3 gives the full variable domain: GAGVSQTPSNKVTEKGKYVELRCDPISGHTALYWYRQSLGQGPEFLIYFQGTGAADDSGLPNDRFFAVRPEGSVSTLKIQRTERGDSAVYLCASSLRGFDNEQYFGPGTRLLVL.

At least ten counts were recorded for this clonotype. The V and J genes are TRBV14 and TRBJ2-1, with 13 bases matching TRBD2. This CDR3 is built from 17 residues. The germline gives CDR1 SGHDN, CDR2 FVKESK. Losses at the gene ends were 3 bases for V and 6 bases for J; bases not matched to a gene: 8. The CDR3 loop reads CASSHLLAGGLGNEQFF. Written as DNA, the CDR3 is TGTGCCAGCAGCCACTTACTAGCGGGGGGGCTTGGCAATGAGCAGTTCTTC.

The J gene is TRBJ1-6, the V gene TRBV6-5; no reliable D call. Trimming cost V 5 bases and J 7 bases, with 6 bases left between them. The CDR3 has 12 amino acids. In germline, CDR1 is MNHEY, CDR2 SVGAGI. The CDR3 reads CASSPQNSPLHF. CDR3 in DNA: TGTGCCAGCAGTCCACAGAATTCACCCCTCCACTTT.

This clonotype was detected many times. The CDR3: CASSQANQPQHF. The CDR3 DNA follows: TGTGCCAGCAGCCAAGCGAATCAGCCCCAGCATTTT. The chain employs TRBV3-1 and TRBJ1-5; D gene ambiguous. This CDR3 comprises 12 residues. The germline V and J ends were trimmed by 1 base and 4 bases, with 2 bases remaining between them. Per the germline V gene, CDR1 is LGHDT and CDR2 is YNNKEL (reference sequence).

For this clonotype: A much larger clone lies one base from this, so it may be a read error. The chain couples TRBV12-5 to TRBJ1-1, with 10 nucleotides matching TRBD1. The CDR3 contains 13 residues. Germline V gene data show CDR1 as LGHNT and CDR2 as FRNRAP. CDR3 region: CASGLTGGKEVFF. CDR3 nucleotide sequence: TGTGCTAGTGGTCTGACAGGGGGCAAGGAAGTTTTCTTT.

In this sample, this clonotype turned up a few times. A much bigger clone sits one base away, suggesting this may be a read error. CDR3 nucleotide sequence: TGCGCCAGCTCTCGAACAGGGGTTTACAATGAGCAGTACTTC. Residues: CASSRTGVYNEQYF. J is TRBJ2-5 and V is TRBV5-1; 7 positions agree with TRBD1. The CDR3 totals 14 residues. V was clipped by 7 bases and J by 11 bases; unmatched bases: 17. Germline CDR1 SGHRS, CDR2 YFSETQ. The full variable domain, in which reference TRBV5-1 and TRBJ2-5 provide the parts outside the CDR3, is KAGVTQTPRYLIKTRGQQVTLSCSPISGHRSVSWYQQTPGQGLQFLFEYFSETQRNKGNFPGRFSGRQFSNSRSEMNVSTLELGDSALYLCASSRTGVYNEQYFGPGTRLLVL.

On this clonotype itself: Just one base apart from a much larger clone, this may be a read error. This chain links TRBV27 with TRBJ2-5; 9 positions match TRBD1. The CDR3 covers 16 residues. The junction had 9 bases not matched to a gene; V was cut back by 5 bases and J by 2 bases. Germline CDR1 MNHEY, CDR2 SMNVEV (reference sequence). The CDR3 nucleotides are TGTGCCAGCAGTCAGATGATGGGACAGGGACAAGAGACCCAGTACTTC. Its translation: CASSQMMGQGQETQYF.

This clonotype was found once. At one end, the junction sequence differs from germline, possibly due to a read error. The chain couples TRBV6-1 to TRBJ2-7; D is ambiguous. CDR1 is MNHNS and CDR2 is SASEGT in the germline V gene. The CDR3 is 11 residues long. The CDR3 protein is CAGSPLDEQYF. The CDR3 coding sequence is TGTGCCGGCAGTCCCTTGGACGAGCAGTACTTC.

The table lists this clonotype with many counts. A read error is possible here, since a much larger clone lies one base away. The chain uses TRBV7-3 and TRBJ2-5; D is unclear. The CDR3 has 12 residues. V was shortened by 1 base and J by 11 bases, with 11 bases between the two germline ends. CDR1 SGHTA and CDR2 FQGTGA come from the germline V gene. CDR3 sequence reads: CASSLNVNEQYF. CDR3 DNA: TGTGCCAGCAGCTTAAATGTGAATGAGCAGTACTTC. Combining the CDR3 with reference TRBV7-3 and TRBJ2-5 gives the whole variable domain GAGVSQTPSNKVTEKGKYVELRCDPISGHTALYWYRQSLGQGPEFLIYFQGTGAADDSGLPNDRFFAVRPEGSVSTLKIQRTERGDSAVYLCASSLNVNEQYFGPGTRLLVL.

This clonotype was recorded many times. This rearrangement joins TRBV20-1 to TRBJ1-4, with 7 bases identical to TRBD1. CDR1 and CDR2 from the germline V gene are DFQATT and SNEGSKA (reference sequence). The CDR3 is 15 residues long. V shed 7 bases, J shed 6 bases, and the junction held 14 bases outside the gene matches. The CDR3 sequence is CSVQVPLDRDEKLFF. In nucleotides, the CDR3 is TGCAGTGTCCAGGTCCCCCTAGACAGGGATGAAAAACTGTTTTTT.

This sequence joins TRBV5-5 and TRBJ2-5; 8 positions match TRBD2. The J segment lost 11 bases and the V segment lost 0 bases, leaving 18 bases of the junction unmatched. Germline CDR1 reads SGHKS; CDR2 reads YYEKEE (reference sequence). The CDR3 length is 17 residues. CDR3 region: CASSLAPYGGAYNEQYF. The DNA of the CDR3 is TGTGCCAGCAGCTTGGCCCCTTACGGGGGGGCCTACAATGAGCAGTACTTC.